Given below is one T cell receptor (beta chain) in context. The data are from a study of control samples from healthy donors and cancer patients. The length of the CDR3 is 12 residues. Germline loops: CDR1 LNHDA, CDR2 SQIVND (reference sequence). With 5 bases removed from V and 5 bases from J, the gap between germline ends came to 9 bases. Only in-frame clones appear in the TCRdb table, and some are missing; sequencing was by immunoSEQ multiplex PCR. The profile covers 250,000 to 300,000 clones, with roughly 82% appearing a single time and roughly 15% taken by the ten largest. Sequencing was done on a sample of PBMCs. The chain is built from TRBV19 and TRBJ1-2; D is perhaps TRBD1 (6 bases). The sequence was collected from an older woman with lung cancer. DNA for the CDR3: TGTGCCAGTAGTGAACAGGGTTATGGCTACACCTTC. Residues: CASSEQGYGYTF.